This T cell receptor beta chain derives from a study of Ad26.COV2.S vaccination and SARS-CoV-2 variants. Study information: Once or twice, 56 days apart, Ad26.COV2.S was delivered intramuscularly. General study findings and limits: Using TCR breadth and depth analyses may have led to underestimated total T cell responses. Spike-specific TCR breadth in vaccine recipients exceeded that seen in placebo recipients.

Points on this clone: Antigen specificity is unknown.

Germline CDR1 is MNHNY and CDR2 is SVGAGI (reference sequence). V dropped 0 bases and J dropped 3 bases, with 8 bases sitting between them. The CDR3 extends over 14 amino acids. The treatment here: around 19 received Ad26.COV2.S at low or high dose, single or two shots; 5 received placebo; per-sample allocation not given. Collection of samples fell on day 63 after the first vaccine or placebo injection. This Boston cohort included adults aged 18-55 years. Using immunoSEQ multiplex PCR, the repertoire was profiled, and TCRdb retains in-frame clones only, with some absent. The table has about 500,000 clones, roughly 87% seen once.

The receptor was isolated from a person aged 18 to 59 who received the Ad26.COV2.S COVID-19 vaccine or a placebo. Sequences were derived from peripheral blood, sampled in a trial of Ad26.COV2.S vaccine versus placebo. The chain carries TRBV6-6 and TRBJ1-1; no firm D call. The CDR3 nucleotides read TGTGCCAGCAGTTACTCCGGGTGGGACACTGAAGCTTTCTTT. This gives the protein CASSYSGWDTEAFF.